This T cell receptor beta chain was identified in a study of blood T cells in healthy people across ages. With a J-beta primer mix and a sample-barcoded 5' primer, a second PCR ran about 6 to 11 cycles. TCRdb re-called the 5' RACE reads with MiXCR, one entry per CDR3 protein. The sample includes more than 650,000 distinct CDR3 sequences, approximately 21% of them seen just once. The V gene's germline CDR1 is DFQATT and CDR2 SNEGSKA (reference sequence). There are 13 residues in the CDR3. Study-wide results and limits: Older age went with lower TCR beta diversity per million T cells, in a roughly linear way.

This clonotype was found once. Its specificity is unknown. This clonotype was sampled from a man in his 70s in good health. The rearrangement links TRBV20-1 to TRBJ2-5; TRBD2 matches 8 bases. The closer fit of TRBJ2-7 to the DNA end suggests the J call may be wrong. Sequences were obtained from blood. The CDR3 coding sequence is TGCAGTGCTAGAGAAGCGGGAGCCTACGAGCAGTACTTC. Its translation is CSAREAGAYEQYF.